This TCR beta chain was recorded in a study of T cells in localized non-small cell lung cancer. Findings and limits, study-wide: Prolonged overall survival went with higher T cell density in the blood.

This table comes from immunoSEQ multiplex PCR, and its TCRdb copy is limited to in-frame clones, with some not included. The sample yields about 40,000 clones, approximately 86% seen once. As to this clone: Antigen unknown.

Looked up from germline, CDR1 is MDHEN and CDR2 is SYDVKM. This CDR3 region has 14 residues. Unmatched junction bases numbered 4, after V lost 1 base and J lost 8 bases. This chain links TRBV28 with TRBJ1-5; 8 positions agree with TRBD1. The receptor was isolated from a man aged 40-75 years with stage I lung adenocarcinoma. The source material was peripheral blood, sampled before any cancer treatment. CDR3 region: CASSLSGGWEPQHF. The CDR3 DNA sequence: TGTGCCAGCAGTTTATCAGGGGGCTGGGAGCCCCAGCATTTT.